Sequencing of this TCR beta chain was carried out in a study of response to subunit inactivated influenza vaccine. Study-level points and caveats: Authors suggested each seasonal flu vaccination may recruit only limited numbers of new T cells.

V was pared by 2 bases and J by 9 bases, with 11 bases between. This CDR3 comprises 14 residues. CDR1 is SGHDN, CDR2 FVKESK, per germline. One entry per CDR3 protein, called by TCRdb with MiXCR from the RT-PCR reads. Here the sample spans just under 250,000 distinct CDR3 sequences, 12% being singletons. In its sample, this clonotype was seen a few times. Its antigen is currently unknown. The specimen comprised non-naive T cells sorted from PBMCs, sampled 14 to 15 days before vaccination. This chain joins TRBV14 and TRBJ1-6; D not resolved. This TCR was sampled from a man aged 45-65 years who received an inactivated influenza vaccine. CDR3 protein: CASSQSQGLSPLHF. Here the CDR3 DNA reads TGTGCCAGCAGCCAATCCCAAGGCCTTTCACCCCTCCACTTT.